This record concerns one T cell receptor (beta chain) sequence. Germline V CDR1 and CDR2: SGHAT, FQDESV (reference sequence). The germline V and J ends were trimmed by 4 bases and 0 bases, with 7 bases remaining between them. The length of the CDR3 is 13 residues. This sample is drawn from a study of blood T cell repertoires in COVID-19. The protocol was immunoSEQ multiplex PCR, while the TCRdb copy is restricted to in-frame clones and leaves out a portion. The sample holds under 200,000 clones, about 85% seen once. The receptor was derived from a woman in her forties with acute COVID-19. The rearrangement links TRBV11-1 to TRBJ2-7; D may be TRBD2 (6 bases). Sequenced input: PBMCs or T cells enriched from blood (not recorded which). The CDR3 spells CASSWGDSYEQYF. The CDR3 DNA reads as TGTGCCAGCAGCTGGGGGGACTCCTACGAGCAGTACTTC.